One and the same sample provided the 27 T cell receptor beta chains below, sequenced in a study of early T cells in non-severe SARS-CoV-2 infection. MiXCR was run by TCRdb on the 5' RACE reads, yielding one entry per CDR3 protein. The sample lists under 45,000 distinct CDR3 sequences, approximately 10% occurring once. Sequences were obtained from whole blood. The receptors were gathered from an adult who was a healthcare worker with PCR-confirmed SARS-CoV-2 infection or an uninfected control (not recorded which).

The sample holds many counts of this clonotype. V usage is TRBV5-1 and J usage is TRBJ1-1; D is unclear. From germline, CDR1 is SGHRS and CDR2 YFSETQ. Between the trimmed V and J ends, which lost 4 bases and 2 bases, there was a span of 9 bases. The CDR3 contains 13 residues. The CDR3 protein is CASSVDGNTEAFF. CDR3 nucleotide sequence: TGCGCCAGCAGCGTCGACGGCAACACTGAAGCTTTCTTT.

This clonotype occurred many times. The rearrangement links TRBV7-8 to TRBJ2-2; no definite D call. CDR1 is SGHVS, CDR2 FQNEAQ, per germline. The CDR3 length is 15 residues. V was trimmed by 4 bases and J by 1 base, leaving 10 bases between them. The CDR3 DNA reads as TGTGCCAGCAGCTCTCTAGTGCGGAACACCGGGGAGCTGTTTTTT. Amino acid sequence: CASSSLVRNTGELFF.

This clonotype appeared many times. This rearrangement joins TRBV12-3 or TRBV12-4 to TRBJ1-6, with D tentatively TRBD1 (6 bases). Deletions cut 3 bases from V and 10 bases from J, with 16 bases between. CDR3 length equals 15 residues. CDR3 nucleotides: TGTGCCAGCAGTTTTGGGGGGCGCTTGAACTCACCCCTCCACTTT. Protein sequence: CASSFGGRLNSPLHF.

This clonotype was observed a handful of times. This rearrangement joins TRBV6-2 or TRBV6-3 to TRBJ2-3, with 8 nucleotides matching TRBD1. Per germline, CDR1 MNHEY and CDR2 SVGEGT. With 5 bases clipped from V and 1 base from J, the junction kept 5 bases outside the gene matches. The CDR3 has 15 amino acids. The CDR3 here is CASSKQGGGTDTQYF. CDR3 DNA sequence: TGTGCCAGCAGTAAACAGGGGGGCGGCACAGATACGCAGTATTTT.

This clonotype was observed a single time. The chain couples TRBV6-5 to TRBJ1-1, with D maybe TRBD1 (5 bases). There are 16 residues in the CDR3. V shed 0 bases and J shed 0 bases, with 11 bases lying between them. Germline V CDR1 and CDR2: MNHEY, SVGAGI. CDR3 residues: CASSYSKWGMNTEAFF. CDR3 sequence (DNA): TGTGCCAGCAGTTACTCGAAATGGGGGATGAACACTGAAGCTTTCTTT.

This clonotype was recorded at least ten times. The V call is TRBV5-5, the J call TRBJ2-6, with unresolved D. V was shortened by 2 bases and J by 0 bases, with 12 bases between the two germline ends. CDR1 and CDR2 (germline): SGHKS, YYEKEE (reference sequence). This CDR3 spans 17 amino acids. CDR3 bases: TGTGCCAGCAGCTTAGGAGTTACCCTCTCTGGGGCCAACGTCCTGACTTTC. The encoded protein is CASSLGVTLSGANVLTF.

This clonotype appeared many times. The junction differs from germline at one of its ends, possibly a read error. The CDR3 sequence is CASSIFRAGGQNSENTIYF. The CDR3 bases are TGTGCCAGTAGTATATTCCGCGCCGGGGGACAAAACTCTGAAAACACCATATATTTT. The rearrangement joins TRBV19 to TRBJ1-3; maybe TRBD1 (6 bases). The CDR3 contains 19 residues. The germline gives CDR1 LNHDA, CDR2 SQIVND (reference sequence).

This clonotype was seen repeatedly, ten times or more. This chain uses TRBV7-2 with TRBJ1-1; 7 positions match TRBD1. This CDR3 region has 15 residues. V was clipped by 3 bases and J by 0 bases; unmatched bases: 4. In germline, CDR1 is SGHTA, CDR2 FQGNSA. CDR3 nucleotides: TGTGCCAGCAGCTTCGACAGGGCCATGAACACTGAAGCTTTCTTT. Translating gives CASSFDRAMNTEAFF.

The chain joins TRBV2 to TRBJ1-3; D possibly corresponds to TRBD1 (6 bases). The germline CDR1 and CDR2 sequences are SNHLY and FYNNEI. The V end was cut by 5 bases, the J end by 3 bases, with 8 bases between. The CDR3 consists of 13 residues. The chain's CDR3 is CASSRDIGNTIYF. The CDR3 DNA reads TGTGCCAGCAGTAGGGACATTGGAAACACCATATATTTT.

At least ten counts were recorded for this clonotype. This chain links TRBV6-1 with TRBJ2-2; no reliable D call. This CDR3 contains 14 residues. V shed 4 bases and J shed 1 base, with 7 bases lying between them. The germline V gene encodes CDR1 MNHNS and CDR2 SASEGT. DNA for the CDR3: TGTGCCAGCAGTGTTACACGGAACACCGGGGAGCTGTTTTTT. Its protein product is CASSVTRNTGELFF.

This clonotype showed up just a few times. This chain links TRBV29-1 with TRBJ2-3, with D perhaps matching TRBD1 (6 bases). CDR1 is SQVTM and CDR2 is ANQGSEA in the germline V gene. This CDR3 is built from 13 residues. The germline V and J ends were trimmed by 6 bases and 4 bases, with 14 bases remaining between them. The CDR3 loop is CSVSEGVADTQYF. CDR3 sequence (DNA): TGCAGCGTCTCTGAGGGGGTGGCAGATACGCAGTATTTT.

The gene calls are TRBV6-2 or TRBV6-3 and TRBJ2-1, with D uncertain. The germline gives CDR1 MNHEY, CDR2 SVGEGT. Trimming took 4 bases from V and 4 from J, leaving 20 bases between them. The CDR3 spans 17 residues. CDR3 bases: TGTGCCAGCAGTTCCCATGGGTCGGGCAAGATTTACAATGAGCAGTTCTTC. This gives the protein CASSSHGSGKIYNEQFF.

This clonotype was found many times. The gene calls are TRBV13 and TRBJ2-3; 9 bases are shared with TRBD2. J was trimmed by 10 bases and V by 4 bases; bases with no gene match: 18. This CDR3 spans 17 amino acids. The germline V gene has CDR1 PRHDT and CDR2 FYEKMQ (reference sequence). The CDR3 sequence: CASSSFEGSGGAGPQYF. CDR3 DNA sequence: TGTGCCAGCAGCTCTTTTGAGGGTAGCGGGGGCGCCGGGCCGCAGTATTTT. The full variable domain, its missing parts supplied by reference TRBV13 and TRBJ2-3, is AAGVIQSPRHLIKEKRETATLKCYPIPRHDTVYWYQQGPGQDPQFLISFYEKMQSDKGSIPDRFSAQQFSDYHSELNMSSLELGDSALYFCASSSFEGSGGAGPQYFGPGTRLTVL.

This rearrangement joins TRBV7-8 to TRBJ1-1; D possibly corresponds to TRBD1 (6 bases). V lost 5 bases and J 3 bases, leaving 10 bases between the germline ends. The V gene's germline CDR1 is SGHVS and CDR2 FQNEAQ. CDR3 length equals 13 residues. As DNA, the CDR3 is TGTGCCAGCAGCCGGACAGCTGACACTGAAGCTTTCTTT. This sequence encodes CASSRTADTEAFF.

This clonotype was seen a few times. The chain employs TRBV7-9 and TRBJ1-6; no reliable D call. The CDR3 is 12 residues long. Germline CDR1 and CDR2: SEHNR and FQNEAQ (reference sequence). The germline V and J ends were trimmed by 6 bases and 5 bases, with 5 bases remaining between them. This chain's CDR3 is CASSQDNSPLHF. The DNA for the CDR3 is TGTGCCAGCAGTCAAGATAATTCACCCCTCCACTTT.

The chain joins TRBV7-9 to TRBJ2-5, with D uncertain. V lost 6 bases and J 1 base, leaving 18 bases between the germline ends. The CDR3 is 16 amino acids. Germline CDR1 and CDR2: SEHNR and FQNEAQ (reference sequence). The CDR3 DNA is TGTGCCAGCAGGTTTAAACTACTTGCCCTCCAAGAGACCCAGTACTTC. Translation: CASRFKLLALQETQYF.

V usage is TRBV7-2 and J usage is TRBJ2-3, with D tentatively TRBD2 (6 bases). The germline V gene has CDR1 SGHTA and CDR2 FQGNSA. The CDR3 spans 15 residues. Trimming shortened V by 5 bases and J by 0 bases, and 12 bases separated the two germline ends. The CDR3: CASSVGGESTDTQYF. CDR3 DNA: TGTGCCAGCAGCGTCGGCGGGGAGAGCACAGATACGCAGTATTTT. Together with reference TRBV7-2 and TRBJ2-3, the CDR3 gives the full variable domain: GAGVSQSPSNKVTEKGKDVELRCDPISGHTALYWYRQSLGQGLEFLIYFQGNSAPDKSGLPSDRFSAERTGGSVSTLTIQRTQQEDSAVYLCASSVGGESTDTQYFGPGTRLTVL.

In this sample, this clonotype turned up a few times. One junction end does not reproduce the germline sequence, and a read error may be involved. The chain is built from TRBV12-3 or TRBV12-4 and TRBJ1-4; TRBD1 agrees at 8 bases. The CDR3 totals 13 residues. The CDR3 bases are TGTGCCAGCAGGGGGACAGGTTATGAAAGACTGTTTTTT. It translates to CASRGTGYERLFF.

This clonotype has a count of ten or more. The chain has TRBV12-3 or TRBV12-4 and TRBJ2-3; D not resolved. V was clipped by 1 base and J by 2 bases, with 7 bases between them. The CDR3 sequence is 14 residues long. The CDR3 spells CASSLDSDTDTQYF. In DNA, the CDR3 is TGTGCCAGCAGTTTAGATTCGGACACAGATACGCAGTATTTT.

This chain joins TRBV7-7 and TRBJ2-3; D not resolved. CDR1 SSHAT and CDR2 FNYEAQ come from the germline V gene (reference sequence). Trimming stripped 5 bases from V and 2 bases from J, with 14 bases between. This CDR3 comprises 15 residues. The CDR3 reads CASSPAGGNTDTQYF. Written as DNA, the CDR3 is TGTGCCAGCAGCCCGGCAGGCGGCAACACAGATACGCAGTATTTT.

There are many counts of this clonotype. As DNA, the CDR3 is TGTGCCAGCAGCCCAACAGGGGGTCCTGGAAACACCATATATTTT. Protein product: CASSPTGGPGNTIYF. The V and J genes are TRBV7-6 and TRBJ1-3; 8 nucleotides line up with TRBD1. Germline CDR1 and CDR2: SGHVS and FNYEAQ. CDR3 size: 15 residues. V dropped 5 bases and J dropped 2; count of bases not matched to a gene: 5.

Ten or more counts support this clonotype. The chain has TRBV10-3 and TRBJ1-1, with TRBD1 matching over 12 bases. The V segment lost 6 bases and the J segment 8 bases; nucleotides outside the gene matches: 10. The CDR3 contains 15 residues. CDR1 ENHRY and CDR2 SYGVKD come from the germline V gene. The CDR3 loop reads CAISDPGQGALEAFF. The CDR3, as DNA: TGTGCCATCAGCGACCCGGGACAGGGGGCTTTAGAAGCTTTCTTT.

This clonotype was seen ten or more times. This sequence joins TRBV12-3 or TRBV12-4 and TRBJ2-2, with unresolved D. Trimming removed 3 bases at V and 6 bases at J, with 14 bases between. The CDR3 loop spans 15 amino acids. CDR3 bases: TGTGCCAGCAGTTTGAGGCAGTTAGGCGCCGGGGAGCTGTTTTTT. This translates into CASSLRQLGAGELFF.

This clonotype has ten or more counts. The gene calls are TRBV7-2 and TRBJ2-5; 9 nucleotides align to TRBD1. This CDR3 is 19 amino acids long. With 7 bases clipped from V and 0 bases from J, the junction kept 18 bases outside the gene matches. Germline CDR1 SGHTA, CDR2 FQGNSA. The CDR3 bases are TGTGCCAGCAACATACAGGGGGCGCGAGCCGGGGGATACCAAGAGACCCAGTACTTC. It is translated as CASNIQGARAGGYQETQYF.

This clonotype came up a few times. This sequence joins TRBV18 and TRBJ2-5, with 7 nucleotides matching TRBD1. From germline, CDR1 is KGHSH and CDR2 LQKENI. The J segment lost 5 bases and the V segment lost 0 bases, leaving 6 bases of the junction unmatched. CDR3 length: 15 amino acids. The CDR3 DNA follows: TGTGCCAGCTCACCACCCGAGGGGGCTTCTGAGACCCAGTACTTC. Amino acids: CASSPPEGASETQYF.

The chain uses TRBV7-2 and TRBJ1-6; a possible D gene is TRBD1 (6 bases). The CDR3 has 15 residues. Germline lookup yields CDR1 SGHTA and CDR2 FQGNSA. V lost 2 bases to trimming and J lost 7 bases, with 12 bases between them. CDR3 amino acids: CASSLIYRDNSPLHF. CDR3 in DNA: TGTGCCAGCAGCTTAATCTACAGGGACAATTCACCCCTCCACTTT. The whole variable domain, remainder taken from reference TRBV7-2 and TRBJ1-6, is GAGVSQSPSNKVTEKGKDVELRCDPISGHTALYWYRQSLGQGLEFLIYFQGNSAPDKSGLPSDRFSAERTGGSVSTLTIQRTQQEDSAVYLCASSLIYRDNSPLHFGNGTRLTVT.

This clonotype has only a few counts. This sequence joins TRBV4-2 and TRBJ2-7; either TRBD1 or TRBD2 may supply D (6 bases each). Trimming stripped 0 bases from V and 0 bases from J, with 15 bases between. This CDR3 spans 17 amino acids. The germline V gene encodes CDR1 LGHNA and CDR2 YNFKEQ. CDR3 coding DNA: TGTGCCAGCAGCCAAGAGACTCTCAGGGGACTCTCCTACGAGCAGTACTTC. This translates into CASSQETLRGLSYEQYF.